Here is one T cell receptor (beta chain) with its context. Amplified regions were TCR beta CDR3 sequences from RNA transcripts. With the HTBI primer set, the TCR CDR3 went through a first round of RT-PCR. TCRdb recomputed calls from the multiplex PCR reads with MiXCR, one row per CDR3 protein. The sample holds 500,000 to 600,000 distinct CDR3 sequences, 16% seen once. This entry comes from a study of T cells in Graves' hyperthyroidism and ophthalmopathy. Sequenced sample: blood. The TCR was taken from a woman aged 18-29 years with Graves' hyperthyroidism.

CDR3 loop: CASSFARGVETQYF. The CDR3 DNA reads TGTGCCAGCAGCTTCGCCAGGGGGGTCGAGACCCAGTACTTC. The chain uses TRBV27 and TRBJ2-5; D is perhaps TRBD1 (7 bases). V was pared by 6 bases and J by 5 bases, with 16 bases between. The CDR3 is 14 amino acids. The germline V gene has CDR1 MNHEY and CDR2 SMNVEV (reference sequence).